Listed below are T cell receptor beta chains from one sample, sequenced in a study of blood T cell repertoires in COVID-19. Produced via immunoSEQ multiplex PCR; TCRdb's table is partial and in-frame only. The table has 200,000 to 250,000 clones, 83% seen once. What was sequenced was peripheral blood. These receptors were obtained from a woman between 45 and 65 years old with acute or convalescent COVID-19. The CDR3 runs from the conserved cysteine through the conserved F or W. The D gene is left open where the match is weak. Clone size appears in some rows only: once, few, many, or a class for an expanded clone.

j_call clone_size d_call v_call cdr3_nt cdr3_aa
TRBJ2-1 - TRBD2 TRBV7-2 TGTGCCAGCAGCTTAGACGCGGGAGGTGTTGAGCAGTTCTTC CASSLDAGGVEQFF
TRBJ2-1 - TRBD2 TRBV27 TGTGCCAGCAGTCCTACCCGATTAGCGGGAGGGCCCAATGAGCAGTTCTTC CASSPTRLAGGPNEQFF
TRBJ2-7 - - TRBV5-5 TGTGCCAGCACTTCGGAGGGCTTTACCTACGAGCAGTACTTC CASTSEGFTYEQYF
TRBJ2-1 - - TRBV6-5 TGTGCCAGCGCGGAGACCTACAATGAGCAGTTCTTC CASAETYNEQFF
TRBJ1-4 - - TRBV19 TGTGCCAGTTCCGACAGATATGAAAAACTGTTTTTT CASSDRYEKLFF
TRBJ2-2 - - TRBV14 TGTGCCAGCAGCCAAGCGTTCCGCGGGGAGCTGTTTTTT CASSQAFRGELFF
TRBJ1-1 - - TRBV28 TGTGCCAGCAGTTTATATAGACGGGCTGAAGCTTTCTTT CASSLYRRAEAFF
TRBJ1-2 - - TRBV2 TGTGCCAGCGCCCCGGAGGTCCCCTTCTATGGCTACACCTTC CASAPEVPFYGYTF
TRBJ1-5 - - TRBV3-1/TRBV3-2 TGTGCCAGCAGCCAAGGGGGGGTGGCCCAGCATTTT CASSQGGVAQHF
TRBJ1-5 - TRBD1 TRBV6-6 TGTGCCAGCAGGACAGGGGACAATCAGCCCCAGCATTTT CASRTGDNQPQHF
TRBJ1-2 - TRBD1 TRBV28 TGTGCCAGCAGTCAAACGGGATTGGGACAGGGGGACCAACACTATGGCCACACCTTC CASSQTGLGQGDQHYGHTF
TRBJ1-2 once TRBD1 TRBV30 TGTGCCTGGAGGAACAGGGGGCTATACTATGGCTACACCTTC CAWRNRGLYYGYTF
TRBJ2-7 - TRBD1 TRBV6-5 TGTGCCAGCAGCCGACAGGGGCCCGCCTACGAGCAGTACTTC CASSRQGPAYEQYF
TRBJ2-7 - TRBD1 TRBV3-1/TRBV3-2 TGTGCCAGCAGCTCGGGACAGGGGATGAAGCAGTACTTC CASSSGQGMKQYF
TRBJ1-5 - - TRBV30 TGTGCCTGGAGTGTAAGATCAGTCAATCAGCCCCAGCATTTT CAWSVRSVNQPQHF
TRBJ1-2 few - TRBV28 TGTGCCAGCAGTACGGACAGCTCCCTAGGTGGCTACACCTTC CASSTDSSLGGYTF
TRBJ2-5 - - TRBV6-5 TGTGCCGCCAAGGGGTATGAAGAGACCCAGTACTTC CAAKGYEETQYF
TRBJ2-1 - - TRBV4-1 TGCGCCAGCAGCCAAGCTAACAATGAGCAGTTCTTC CASSQANNEQFF
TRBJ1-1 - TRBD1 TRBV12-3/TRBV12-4 TGTGCCAGCATCGGGCTGGGGACAGATGAAGCTTTCTTT CASIGLGTDEAFF
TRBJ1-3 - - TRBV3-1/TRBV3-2 TGTGCCAGCAGCCAAGTAAGAAGCCGACTGGCAAACACCATATATTTT CASSQVRSRLANTIYF
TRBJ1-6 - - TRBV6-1 TGTGCCAGCAGTGAAGTGGAACAGTACTCTTTT CASSEVEQYSF
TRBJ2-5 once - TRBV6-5 TGTGCCAGCAGTTACGGCTACAGGGAAGAGACCCAGTACTTC CASSYGYREETQYF
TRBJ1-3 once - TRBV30 TGTGCCTGGATTACGGGGTCTGGAAACACCATATATTTT CAWITGSGNTIYF
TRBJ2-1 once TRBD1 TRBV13 TGTGCCAGCAGCCCCCGGGGACAGGGATCCTACAATGAGCAGTTCTTC CASSPRGQGSYNEQFF
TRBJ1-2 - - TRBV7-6 TGTGCCAGCAGCCTTCATCAGGGAATGGATGGCTACACCTTC CASSLHQGMDGYTF
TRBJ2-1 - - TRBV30 TGTGCCCGTCGAGGGGGGGGCAATGAGCAGTTCTTC CARRGGGNEQFF
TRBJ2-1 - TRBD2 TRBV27 TGTGCCAGCAGCCTCGGGACTAGCGGTCTGAGCTCCTACAATGAGCAGTTCTTC CASSLGTSGLSSYNEQFF
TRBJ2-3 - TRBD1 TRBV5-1 TGCGCCAGCAGCCTTGGGGGACAGCGAATTTTCACAGATACGCAGTATTTT CASSLGGQRIFTDTQYF
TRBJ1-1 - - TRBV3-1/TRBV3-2 TGTGCCAGCAGCCAGACCCAAAGGGGCACTGAAGCTTTCTTT CASSQTQRGTEAFF
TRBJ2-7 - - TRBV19 TGTGCCAGTAAAATCCGGGGGAGCTCCTACGAGCAGTACTTC CASKIRGSSYEQYF
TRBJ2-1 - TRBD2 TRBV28 TGTGCCAGCAGTTTAACGACTAGCGGGAGAAAGAAGGAGCAGTTCTTC CASSLTTSGRKKEQFF
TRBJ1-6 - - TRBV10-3 TGTGCCATCAGTGGCCGGGACACCTATAATTCACCCCTCCACTTT CAISGRDTYNSPLHF
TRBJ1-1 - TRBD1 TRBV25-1 TGTGCCAGCACCGCTTCGGACAGGGTGGTGAAAGCTTTCTTT CASTASDRVVKAFF
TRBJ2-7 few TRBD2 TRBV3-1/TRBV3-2 TGTGCCAGCAGCCAAGACAACGGGAGGAGTAACGAGCAGTACTTC CASSQDNGRSNEQYF
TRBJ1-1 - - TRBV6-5 TGTGCCAGCACGGTGCCAGGGGAGGGACAAGCTTTCTTT CASTVPGEGQAFF
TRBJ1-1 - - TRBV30 TGTGCCTGGAGTCTCCCTCCAGGGAGGGCTGAAGCTTTCTTT CAWSLPPGRAEAFF
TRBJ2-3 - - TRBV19 TGTGCCAGTAATCACAGGGAAACAGATACGCAGTATTTT CASNHRETDTQYF
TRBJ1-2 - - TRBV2 TGTGCCAGCGGGCCCCGGCCCCCAGGGGACTATGGCTACACCTTC CASGPRPPGDYGYTF
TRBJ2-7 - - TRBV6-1 TGTGCCAGCAGTGAATTCGGGACACTCTCCTACGAGCAGTACTTC CASSEFGTLSYEQYF
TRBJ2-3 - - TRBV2 TGTGCCAGCAGTTGGGAGAGTAGCACAGATACGCAGTATTTT CASSWESSTDTQYF
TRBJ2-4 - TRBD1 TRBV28 TGTGCCAGCGTAAACAGGGGTCTCAAAAACATTCAGTACTTC CASVNRGLKNIQYF
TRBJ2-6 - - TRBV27 TGTGCCAGCAGTCTAATACCAGGCTCTGGGGCCAACGTCCTGACTTTC CASSLIPGSGANVLTF
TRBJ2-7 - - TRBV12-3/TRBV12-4 TGTGCCAGCAGCCGAGGGTGGTACGAGCAGTACTTC CASSRGWYEQYF
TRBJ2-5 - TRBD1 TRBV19 TGTGCCAGTAGTATCAGGGGGCGGGAGACCCAGTACTTC CASSIRGRETQYF
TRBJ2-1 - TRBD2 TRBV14 TGTGCCAGCAGCCAAAGGCTGGGACTAGCGGGGGGGAGCTCCTACAATGAGCAGTTCTTC CASSQRLGLAGGSSYNEQFF
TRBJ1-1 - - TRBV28 TGTGCCAGCAGTCGCCCGGGTAGCACGACTGAAGCTTTCTTT CASSRPGSTTEAFF
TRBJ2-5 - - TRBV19 TGTGCCAGTAGTAAATGGGCCGAAGAGACCCAGTACTTC CASSKWAEETQYF
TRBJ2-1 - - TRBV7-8 TGTGCCAGCAGCCCCAGGAGGGCAGACTACAATGAGCAGTTCTTC CASSPRRADYNEQFF
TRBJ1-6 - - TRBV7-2 TGTGCCAGCAGCCGCGGGGGAGGGTCCTATAATTCACCCCTCCACTTT CASSRGGGSYNSPLHF
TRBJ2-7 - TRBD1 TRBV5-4 TGTGCCAGCAGCTCCGGGACAGGGGGCCGCGAGCAGTACTTC CASSSGTGGREQYF
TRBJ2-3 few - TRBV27 TGTGCCAGCGCTACAGGGTCGTCAAAATCTGGGACAGATACGCAGTATTTT CASATGSSKSGTDTQYF